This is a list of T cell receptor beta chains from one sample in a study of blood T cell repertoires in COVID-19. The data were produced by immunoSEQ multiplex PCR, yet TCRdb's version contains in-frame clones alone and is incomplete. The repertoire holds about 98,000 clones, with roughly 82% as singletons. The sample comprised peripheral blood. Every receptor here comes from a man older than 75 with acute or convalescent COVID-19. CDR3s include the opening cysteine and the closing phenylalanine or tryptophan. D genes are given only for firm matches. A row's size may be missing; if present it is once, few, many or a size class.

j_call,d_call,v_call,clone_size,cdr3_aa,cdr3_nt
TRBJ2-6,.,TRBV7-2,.,CASSSGAGANVLTF,TGTGCCAGCAGCAGTGGAGCTGGGGCCAACGTCCTGACTTTC
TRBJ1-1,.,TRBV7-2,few,CASSSLMNTEAFF,TGTGCCAGCAGCAGCCTAATGAACACTGAAGCTTTCTTT
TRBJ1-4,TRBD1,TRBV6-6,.,CASSGGEKLFF,TGTGCCAGCTCAGGGGGGGAAAAACTGTTTTTT
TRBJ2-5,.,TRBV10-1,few,CASSETTAKGTQYF,TGCGCCAGCAGCGAGACGACAGCAAAAGGGACCCAGTACTTC
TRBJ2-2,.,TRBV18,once,CASSSGLYTGELFF,TGTGCCAGCTCGTCGGGACTGTACACCGGGGAGCTGTTTTTT
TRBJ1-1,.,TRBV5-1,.,CASSFWGSEAFF,TGCGCCAGCAGCTTTTGGGGCTCTGAAGCTTTCTTT
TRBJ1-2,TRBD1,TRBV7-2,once,CASSSAGTAYGYTF,TGTGCCAGCAGCTCAGCCGGGACAGCCTATGGCTACACCTTC
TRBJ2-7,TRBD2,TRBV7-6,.,CASSPNTGGPSGEQYF,TGTGCCAGCAGCCCGAATACGGGAGGGCCCTCGGGGGAGCAGTACTTC
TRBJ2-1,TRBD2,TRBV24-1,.,CATATSGRVNEQFF,TGTGCCACCGCGACTAGCGGGAGGGTCAATGAGCAGTTCTTC
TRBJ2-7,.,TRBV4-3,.,CASSQPGLSNYEQYF,TGCGCCAGCAGCCAGCCCGGACTCTCAAACTACGAGCAGTACTTC
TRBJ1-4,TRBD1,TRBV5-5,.,CASSLWTGGNEKLFF,TGTGCCAGCAGCCTGTGGACAGGGGGGAATGAAAAACTGTTTTTT
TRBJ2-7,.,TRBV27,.,CASSRLGPTSGEQYF,TGTGCCAGCAGCAGACTAGGACCCACGTCGGGGGAGCAGTACTTC
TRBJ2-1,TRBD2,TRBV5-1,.,CASSLAGNYNEQFF,TGCGCCAGCAGTTTAGCGGGTAACTACAATGAGCAGTTCTTC
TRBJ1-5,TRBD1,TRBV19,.,CASVLTGGRQPQHF,TGTGCCTCAGTCCTTACAGGGGGTCGGCAGCCCCAGCATTTT
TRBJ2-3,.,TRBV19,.,CASSTSNRRDTQYF,TGTGCCAGTAGTACCTCTAACAGGCGGGATACGCAGTATTTT
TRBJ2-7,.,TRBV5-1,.,CASSFAGNPYEQYF,TGCGCCAGCAGCTTTGCAGGGAACCCCTACGAGCAGTACTTC
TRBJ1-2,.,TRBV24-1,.,CATSDVGGTMGYTF,TGTGCCACCAGTGACGTCGGGGGAACTATGGGCTACACCTTC
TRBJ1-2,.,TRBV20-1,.,CSARNGQNYTF,TGCAGTGCTAGAAATGGACAGAACTACACCTTC